A selection of T cell receptor beta chains follows, all from one sample in a study of T-cell reconstitution after alpha-beta-depleted transplantation in children. A single record per CDR3 protein comes from TCRdb applying MiXCR to the PCR reads. This sample has 200,000 to 250,000 distinct CDR3 sequences, with about 26% found just once. The sequenced sample was PBMCs, obtained before TCRalphabeta/CD19-depleted stem cell transplant. The receptor set was obtained from a girl between 2 and 10 years old with Fanconi anemia, due to receive a stem cell transplant. The CDR3 runs from the conserved cysteine through the conserved F or W. A D gene is named only where the DNA matches it firmly. Rows give clone size only sometimes, using once, few, many, or a class for an expanded clone.

clone_size: .; j_call: TRBJ2-7; d_call: .; v_call: TRBV10-3; cdr3_nt: TGTGCCATCAGACCCAGGGATTCCTACGAGCAGTACTTC; cdr3_aa: CAIRPRDSYEQYF
clone_size: many; j_call: TRBJ2-7; d_call: .; v_call: TRBV5-1; cdr3_nt: TGCGCCAGCAGCTTAGGCGAAGACGAGCAGTACTTC; cdr3_aa: CASSLGEDEQYF
clone_size: once; j_call: TRBJ2-6; d_call: .; v_call: TRBV20-1; cdr3_nt: TGCAGTGCTAGAGATGCTAGCGTAAGCTCTGGGGCCAACGTCCTGACTTTC; cdr3_aa: CSARDASVSSGANVLTF
clone_size: few; j_call: TRBJ2-1; d_call: TRBD2; v_call: TRBV20-1; cdr3_nt: TGCAGTGCGAGACTAGCGGGAATATACAATGAGCAGTTCTTC; cdr3_aa: CSARLAGIYNEQFF
clone_size: .; j_call: TRBJ2-3; d_call: TRBD2; v_call: TRBV11-2; cdr3_nt: TGTGCCAGCAGCTTGATATACCGGGGGGACACAGATACGCAGTATTTT; cdr3_aa: CASSLIYRGDTDTQYF
clone_size: many; j_call: TRBJ2-1; d_call: TRBD2; v_call: TRBV7-9; cdr3_nt: TGTGCCAGCAGCCAAACAGCGGGAAATGAGCAGTTCTTC; cdr3_aa: CASSQTAGNEQFF
clone_size: few; j_call: TRBJ2-1; d_call: .; v_call: TRBV29-1; cdr3_nt: TGCAGCGCCCTCCGGGACTCGCCCGACAATGAGCAGTTCTTC; cdr3_aa: CSALRDSPDNEQFF
clone_size: many; j_call: TRBJ2-3; d_call: TRBD2; v_call: TRBV20-1; cdr3_nt: TGCAGTGCTAGTAAGGCGGGAGGCCCCACAGATACGCAGTATTTT; cdr3_aa: CSASKAGGPTDTQYF
clone_size: many; j_call: TRBJ2-4; d_call: TRBD2; v_call: TRBV29-1; cdr3_nt: TGCAGCGTTCGGGCTAGCGGGAGAAACATTCAGTACTTC; cdr3_aa: CSVRASGRNIQYF
clone_size: many; j_call: TRBJ2-1; d_call: TRBD1; v_call: TRBV15; cdr3_nt: TGTGCCACCAGCAGATCTGGACAGGGGCTCGACAATGAGCAGTTCTTC; cdr3_aa: CATSRSGQGLDNEQFF
clone_size: many; j_call: TRBJ1-4; d_call: TRBD1; v_call: TRBV29-1; cdr3_nt: TGCAGCGTATATACAGGGGGAGGTGAAAAACTGTTTTTT; cdr3_aa: CSVYTGGGEKLFF
clone_size: many; j_call: TRBJ2-3; d_call: .; v_call: TRBV7-2; cdr3_nt: TGTGCCAGCAGTCCTAGGAAAGATACGCAGTATTTT; cdr3_aa: CASSPRKDTQYF
clone_size: .; j_call: TRBJ2-1; d_call: .; v_call: TRBV10-3; cdr3_nt: TGTGCCACCGTTGGACAGATCTCCTACAATGAGCAGTTCTTC; cdr3_aa: CATVGQISYNEQFF
clone_size: many; j_call: TRBJ2-7; d_call: TRBD1; v_call: TRBV12-3/TRBV12-4; cdr3_nt: TGTGCCAGCAGTTTCCGGGACAGTGCCTACGAGCAGTACTTC; cdr3_aa: CASSFRDSAYEQYF
clone_size: many; j_call: TRBJ2-1; d_call: TRBD2; v_call: TRBV28; cdr3_nt: TGTGCCAGCAGTAGGACTAGGGCCAGGAATGAGCAGTTCTTC; cdr3_aa: CASSRTRARNEQFF
clone_size: few; j_call: TRBJ2-3; d_call: .; v_call: TRBV20-1; cdr3_nt: TGCAGTGCCCCAGAAAACGATACGCAGTATTTT; cdr3_aa: CSAPENDTQYF
clone_size: many; j_call: TRBJ2-3; d_call: .; v_call: TRBV7-2; cdr3_nt: TGTGCCAGCAGCTTAACGACGGGAACCTACACAGATACGCAGTATTTT; cdr3_aa: CASSLTTGTYTDTQYF
clone_size: many; j_call: TRBJ2-2; d_call: .; v_call: TRBV20-1; cdr3_nt: TGCAGTCCTCAAAGGGGTGCAGGGAGGCTGTTTTTT; cdr3_aa: CSPQRGAGRLFF
clone_size: .; j_call: TRBJ2-1; d_call: .; v_call: TRBV12-3/TRBV12-4; cdr3_nt: TGTGCCAGCAGTTTAACAAGCGATATCTACAATGAGCAGTTCTTC; cdr3_aa: CASSLTSDIYNEQFF
clone_size: many; j_call: TRBJ2-1; d_call: TRBD2; v_call: TRBV7-2; cdr3_nt: TGTGCCAGCAGCATTCCGGGACTAGCGTACAATGAGCAGTTCTTC; cdr3_aa: CASSIPGLAYNEQFF
clone_size: .; j_call: TRBJ1-1; d_call: .; v_call: TRBV5-1; cdr3_nt: TGCGCCAGCAGCTTGGCTGGGTCGGACACTGAAGCTTTCTTT; cdr3_aa: CASSLAGSDTEAFF
clone_size: .; j_call: TRBJ2-7; d_call: TRBD1; v_call: TRBV25-1; cdr3_nt: TGTGCCAGCTTGGGACAGGGCAAGGACGAGCAGTACTTC; cdr3_aa: CASLGQGKDEQYF
clone_size: few; j_call: TRBJ2-1; d_call: TRBD2; v_call: TRBV7-8; cdr3_nt: TGTGCCAGCAGCCGACGTAGCGGGCGACCCTACAATGAGCAGTTCTTC; cdr3_aa: CASSRRSGRPYNEQFF
clone_size: few; j_call: TRBJ2-1; d_call: .; v_call: TRBV29-1; cdr3_nt: TGCAGCGTTGAATCGGGAGACGGGAGTGAGCAGTTCTTC; cdr3_aa: CSVESGDGSEQFF
clone_size: many; j_call: TRBJ1-2; d_call: .; v_call: TRBV20-1; cdr3_nt: TGCAGTGCTAGAGATCACCAGACCCTTAACTATGGCTACACCTTC; cdr3_aa: CSARDHQTLNYGYTF
clone_size: few; j_call: TRBJ2-7; d_call: .; v_call: TRBV6-2/TRBV6-3; cdr3_nt: TGTGCCAGCAGTTCACGAGTAGAGATCTACGAGCAGTACTTC; cdr3_aa: CASSSRVEIYEQYF
clone_size: .; j_call: TRBJ2-5; d_call: .; v_call: TRBV7-2; cdr3_nt: TGTGCCAGCAGCTTAGGGCTTACGGGGGAGACCCAGTACTTC; cdr3_aa: CASSLGLTGETQYF
clone_size: .; j_call: TRBJ2-7; d_call: TRBD1; v_call: TRBV11-2; cdr3_nt: TGTGCCAGCAGCGTGGGACAGGGGACCTTCTACGAGCAGTACTTC; cdr3_aa: CASSVGQGTFYEQYF
clone_size: .; j_call: TRBJ2-1; d_call: .; v_call: TRBV4-2; cdr3_nt: TGTGCCAGCAGCCAAGATCCCAGTTACAATGAGCAGTTCTTC; cdr3_aa: CASSQDPSYNEQFF
clone_size: few; j_call: TRBJ2-7; d_call: .; v_call: TRBV12-3/TRBV12-4; cdr3_nt: TGTGCCAGCAGTTCCGGAGACTACGAGCAGTACTTC; cdr3_aa: CASSSGDYEQYF
clone_size: many; j_call: TRBJ2-7; d_call: TRBD1; v_call: TRBV6-1; cdr3_nt: TGTGCCAGCAGTGAAGGAACAGGGGGCTTTGGGCAGTACTTC; cdr3_aa: CASSEGTGGFGQYF
clone_size: .; j_call: TRBJ2-5; d_call: .; v_call: TRBV20-1; cdr3_nt: TGCAGTGCTAGAGATCACGCCTCTTGGTACCAAGAGACCCAGTACTTC; cdr3_aa: CSARDHASWYQETQYF
clone_size: few; j_call: TRBJ2-1; d_call: TRBD1; v_call: TRBV28; cdr3_nt: TGTGCCAGCAGCTCACACCCCCTAGGACAGGGGAACGAGCAGTTCTTC; cdr3_aa: CASSSHPLGQGNEQFF
clone_size: many; j_call: TRBJ2-7; d_call: TRBD2; v_call: TRBV25-1; cdr3_nt: TGTGCCAGCAGTGAAGGACTAGCGGGAGGCTACGAGCAGTACTTC; cdr3_aa: CASSEGLAGGYEQYF
clone_size: few; j_call: TRBJ2-5; d_call: TRBD2; v_call: TRBV20-1; cdr3_nt: TGCAGTGCTAGAGTGAGAGGAGGACTAGGCAGGACCCAGTACTTC; cdr3_aa: CSARVRGGLGRTQYF
clone_size: .; j_call: TRBJ2-3; d_call: .; v_call: TRBV20-1; cdr3_nt: TGCAGTGCTAGGCCTCCTACCCACACAGATACGCAGTATTTT; cdr3_aa: CSARPPTHTDTQYF
clone_size: .; j_call: TRBJ2-3; d_call: TRBD2; v_call: TRBV9; cdr3_nt: TGTGCCAGCAGCGGCGGACCGGCGGGAGCCACAGATACGCAGTATTTT; cdr3_aa: CASSGGPAGATDTQYF
clone_size: many; j_call: TRBJ1-3; d_call: TRBD1; v_call: TRBV6-5; cdr3_nt: TGTGCCAGCAGTTACGACAGGGGGATAAACACCATATATTTT; cdr3_aa: CASSYDRGINTIYF
clone_size: .; j_call: TRBJ1-1; d_call: TRBD1; v_call: TRBV20-1; cdr3_nt: TGCAGTGCTAAAGAGATAGCCGGGACAGGGTACGCCACTGAAGCTTTCTTT; cdr3_aa: CSAKEIAGTGYATEAFF
clone_size: .; j_call: TRBJ2-7; d_call: .; v_call: TRBV11-3; cdr3_nt: TGTGCCAGACAGGGTACCTACGAGCAGTACTTC; cdr3_aa: CARQGTYEQYF
clone_size: .; j_call: TRBJ1-4; d_call: .; v_call: TRBV20-1; cdr3_nt: TGCAGTGCTCGATTATCAGGGGCACCGTTTTTT; cdr3_aa: CSARLSGAPFF
clone_size: once; j_call: TRBJ2-7; d_call: .; v_call: TRBV11-2; cdr3_nt: TGTGCCAGCAGCTTAGACGTTCACGGAATTTCCTACGAGCAGTACTTC; cdr3_aa: CASSLDVHGISYEQYF
clone_size: few; j_call: TRBJ2-5; d_call: TRBD2; v_call: TRBV7-2; cdr3_nt: TGTGCCAGCAGTATATGGACTAGCGGGGAGGAGACCCAGTACTTC; cdr3_aa: CASSIWTSGEETQYF